This T cell receptor beta chain was observed in a study of shared clonotypes between healthy human individuals. Study information: CD4 naive and CD4 memory each took three plates per donor, while CD8 naive took two and CD8 memory one. Study observations and caveats: Richness estimates generally favored naive over memory subsets.

A word on this clone: Antigen: not known.

Sequencing used immunoSEQ multiplex PCR; TCRdb keeps in-frame clones, though not all of them. This sample has 600,000 to 750,000 clones, with less than 80% found just once. Sample: memory CD4+ T cells sorted from blood. This sample's subset: CD45RA-negative fraction. The TCR comes from a woman aged 30 to 39 in good health.

CDR3 bases: TGTGCCAGCAGTTTACTTCGCGACAGGGGATCCGAGCAGTACTTC. Translation gives CASSLLRDRGSEQYF. V gene TRBV28 combines with J gene TRBJ2-7; 8 positions agree with TRBD1. The germline gives CDR1 MDHEN, CDR2 SYDVKM. CDR3 length equals 15 residues. Losses at the gene ends were 2 bases for V and 6 bases for J; bases not matched to a gene: 9.